The 6 T cell receptor beta chains below were found in one sample sequenced in a study of blood T cell repertoires in COVID-19. Some clones are missing from TCRdb's copy, which holds only in-frame ones; the method was immunoSEQ multiplex PCR. The sample yields about 670,000 clones, 85% to 90% seen once. The source material was peripheral blood. The source is a woman aged 18 to 35 with acute or convalescent COVID-19.

This chain links TRBV30 with TRBJ2-7; 8 nucleotides line up with TRBD1. The CDR3 is 17 amino acids. Looked up from germline, CDR1 is GTSNPN and CDR2 is SVGIG (reference sequence). V lost 2 bases to trimming and J lost 2 bases; unmatched junction nucleotides: 14. Here the CDR3 reads CAWSRTLLSDRAYEQYF. CDR3 coding DNA: TGTGCCTGGAGTCGGACCCTTCTGTCGGACAGGGCCTACGAGCAGTACTTC. Full variable domain (missing parts from reference TRBV30 and TRBJ2-7): SQTIHQWPATLVQPVGSPLSLECTVEGTSNPNLYWYRQAAGRGLQLLFYSVGIGQISSEVPQNLSASRPQDRQFILSSKKLLLSDSGFYLCAWSRTLLSDRAYEQYFGPGTRLTVT.

The chain combines TRBV4-1 with TRBJ1-1; D perhaps matches TRBD1 (6 bases). CDR3 length: 15 residues. Germline V gives CDR1 MGHRA, CDR2 YSYEKL. Trimming removed 2 bases at V and 7 bases at J, with 17 bases between. CDR3 bases: TGCGCCAGCAGCCAAATCACCGGGGGGGCAAGTGAAGCTTTCTTT. Protein: CASSQITGGASEAFF.

The chain uses TRBV6-1 and TRBJ2-7; 8 nucleotides align to TRBD1. The CDR3 extends over 16 amino acids. Unmatched junction bases numbered 10, after V lost 6 bases and J lost 0 bases. CDR1 and CDR2 (germline): MNHNS, SASEGT. The CDR3 region is CASSEYRGSPSYEQYF. For the CDR3, the DNA is TGTGCCAGCAGCGAATACAGGGGGTCGCCCTCCTACGAGCAGTACTTC.

This clone was recorded once. The V and J genes are TRBV6-5 and TRBJ1-1; D gene ambiguous. CDR3 length equals 14 residues. V was shortened by 7 bases and J by 5 bases, with 17 bases between the two germline ends. CDR1 and CDR2 (germline): MNHEY, SVGAGI. CDR3 sequence (DNA): TGTGCCAGCAAAGCGGGCCAGATATCGACTGAAGCTTTCTTT. Translating gives CASKAGQISTEAFF.

This chain links TRBV7-2 with TRBJ1-1, with TRBD1 matching 7 bases. This CDR3 spans 14 amino acids. Germline V gene lookup returns CDR1 SGHTA and CDR2 FQGNSA. The V segment lost 4 bases and the J segment 4 bases; nucleotides outside the gene matches: 6. CDR3 coding DNA: TGTGCCAGCAGCTCCAGGGGGATCGGCACTGAAGCTTTCTTT. The encoded protein is CASSSRGIGTEAFF.

The chain links TRBV18 to TRBJ2-1; the D is unclear. This CDR3 has 15 amino acids. The germline V gene encodes CDR1 KGHSH and CDR2 LQKENI. V was pared by 7 bases and J by 0 bases, with 13 bases between. The CDR3 loop is CASLRVAGSYNEQFF. The CDR3 nucleotides read TGTGCCAGCTTGAGAGTAGCTGGCTCCTACAATGAGCAGTTCTTC.